A selection of T cell receptor beta chains follows, all from one sample in a study of CD8 T cells in ankylosing spondylitis. One entry per CDR3 protein, called by TCRdb with MiXCR from the 5' RACE reads. The sample includes about 750,000 distinct CDR3 sequences, around 20% of them seen just once. Sequences were obtained from blood, either unsorted or a sorted T cell fraction (not recorded which). The receptor source for this set is a male donor with ankylosing spondylitis. Both conserved end residues are part of each CDR3. D genes are given only for firm matches. Clone size, where shown, is once, few, many, or a class for clones that have expanded.

clone_size d_call j_call v_call cdr3_aa cdr3_nt
- - TRBJ2-3 TRBV27 CASSFTTRGQGPDTQYF TGTGCCAGCAGTTTCACAACGCGGGGCCAAGGCCCAGATACGCAGTATTTT
many TRBD2 TRBJ2-1 TRBV7-8 CASSLVAGLTRGLDNEQFF TGTGCCAGCAGCTTAGTAGCGGGGCTGACCCGGGGGTTAGACAATGAGCAGTTCTTC
- TRBD1 TRBJ1-2 TRBV3-1 CASSRRRTGSNYGYTF TGTGCCAGCAGCCGGAGGCGGACAGGGAGTAACTATGGCTACACCTTC
few TRBD1 TRBJ2-3 TRBV12-3/TRBV12-4 CASSFQGQTDTQYF TGTGCCAGCAGTTTTCAGGGACAGACAGATACGCAGTATTTT
- TRBD2 TRBJ2-7 TRBV29-1 CSVTGTSGTYEQYF TGCAGCGTAACCGGGACTAGCGGGACCTACGAGCAGTACTTC
few - TRBJ2-1 TRBV18 CASSPFEGGNEQFF TGTGCCAGCTCACCATTTGAAGGAGGCAATGAGCAGTTCTTC
- - TRBJ2-1 TRBV11-2 CASSPSPAYNEQFF TGTGCCAGCAGCCCCTCCCCGGCCTACAATGAGCAGTTCTTC
few TRBD2 TRBJ2-3 TRBV7-2 CASSWLAGLSTDTQYF TGTGCCAGCAGCTGGCTAGCGGGACTAAGCACAGATACGCAGTATTTT
few TRBD1 TRBJ1-1 TRBV5-1 CASSPDRAWNTEAFF TGCGCCAGCAGCCCGGACAGGGCGTGGAACACTGAAGCTTTCTTT
- TRBD2 TRBJ2-1 TRBV12-3/TRBV12-4 CASRGGTDSSYNEQFF TGTGCCAGCAGGGGGGGGACGGATAGCTCCTACAATGAGCAGTTCTTC
- TRBD2 TRBJ2-3 TRBV5-1 CASTSLTSYEREADTQYF TGCGCCAGCACCTCTTTGACTAGTTACGAGCGGGAGGCAGATACGCAGTATTTT
- - TRBJ2-2 TRBV7-2 CASGPWSGELFF TGTGCCAGCGGTCCATGGTCCGGGGAGCTGTTTTTT
few TRBD1 TRBJ2-3 TRBV15 CATSGTDLTGWADTQYF TGTGCCACCAGCGGGACAGACTTAACGGGGTGGGCAGATACGCAGTATTTT
few - TRBJ1-4 TRBV25-1 CASSGLLPRAANEKLFF TGTGCCAGCAGTGGACTTCTTCCTAGGGCTGCTAATGAAAAACTGTTTTTT
- - TRBJ2-7 TRBV29-1 CSVAGTWLHGYEQYF TGCAGCGTTGCTGGGACATGGCTACATGGCTACGAGCAGTACTTC
- TRBD2 TRBJ2-1 TRBV20-1 CSARVGTSNEQFF TGCAGTGCTAGAGTCGGGACTAGCAATGAGCAGTTCTTC
- - TRBJ2-7 TRBV15 CATSRDPPGQRKRGEQYF TGTGCCACCAGCAGAGATCCCCCTGGACAGCGCAAAAGGGGCGAGCAGTACTTC
few TRBD2 TRBJ2-5 TRBV7-2 CASSAGGRGETQYF TGTGCCAGCAGCGCTGGGGGGAGGGGAGAGACCCAGTACTTC
few TRBD2 TRBJ2-1 TRBV29-1 CSVEKVGLAERGEQFF TGCAGCGTTGAAAAAGTCGGCCTAGCGGAGAGGGGTGAGCAGTTCTTC
- - TRBJ1-5 TRBV4-1 CASSLAVGGGNQPQHF TGCGCCAGCAGCCTGGCCGTGGGGGGAGGCAATCAGCCCCAGCATTTT
- - TRBJ1-2 TRBV5-6 CASSLPESYGYTF TGTGCCAGCAGCTTGCCGGAATCCTATGGCTACACCTTC
many TRBD1 TRBJ1-1 TRBV12-3/TRBV12-4 CASSRPGQGANTEAFF TGTGCCAGCAGCCGACCTGGACAGGGGGCGAACACTGAAGCTTTCTTT
many TRBD2 TRBJ2-1 TRBV9 CASTLAGGPYNEQFF TGTGCCAGCACCTTAGCGGGAGGGCCCTACAATGAGCAGTTCTTC
few - TRBJ2-7 TRBV14 CASSYAGQLYEQYF TGTGCCAGCAGTTATGCGGGACAACTCTACGAGCAGTACTTC
- - TRBJ2-1 TRBV5-1 CASKSRVGYNEQFF TGCGCCAGCAAAAGCAGGGTGGGCTACAATGAGCAGTTCTTC
few TRBD1 TRBJ2-3 TRBV7-9 CASETGISTDTQYF TGTGCCAGCGAGACAGGGATTAGCACAGATACGCAGTATTTT